The T cell receptor beta chain under discussion was sequenced for a study of T cell responses to AZD1222 COVID-19 vaccine. Findings and caveats of the study: Nearly half of spike-specific TCRs reportedly target variant regions that are unmutated in the B.1.351 and B.1.1.7 variants. CD4 TCRs associated with vaccination spanned spike, dominating at 160-218 and 743-854. Possibly, clonal diversity was underestimated; donors were largely white British and included more females.

The table came from immunoSEQ multiplex PCR; TCRdb's copy has only in-frame clones and leaves some out. The repertoire holds under 150,000 clones, with roughly 89% as singletons. For this clone: Its matching antigen is unknown.

CDR3 size: 15 residues. Germline-derived CDR1 and CDR2 are MNHEY and SVGAGI. The junction had 6 bases not matched to a gene; V was cut back by 0 bases and J by 6 bases. The receptor's source is an adult who received the AZD1222 COVID-19 vaccine. The material was peripheral blood, obtained 28 days after the second AZD1222 dose. The V gene is TRBV6-5, the J gene TRBJ1-2, with 8 bases that match TRBD1. CDR3 coding DNA: TGTGCCAGCAGTTACTCGGCAGGGGGCAGGAATGGCTACACCTTC. As protein: CASSYSAGGRNGYTF.